This is a list of T cell receptor beta chains from one sample in a study of beta chain features in type 1 diabetes. Libraries were prepared by immunoSEQ multiplex PCR; TCRdb keeps only in-frame clonotypes and omits some of them. The sample yields 400,000 or so clones, 8.5% to 10% seen once. The sample taken for sequencing was central memory CD4+ T cells from blood. Receptors originate from a man aged 30 to 39 with type 1 diabetes. Both conserved end residues are part of each CDR3. Not all rows give a size; the values are once, few, many and, for expanded clones, a class.

clone size: many
V gene: TRBV28
CDR3 length: 15
CDR3 protein: CASSLPGSSGNTIYF

clone size: NA
V gene: TRBV27
CDR3 length: 16
CDR3 protein: CASSLYPSRDTGELFF

clone size: few
V gene: TRBV5-1
CDR3 length: 14
CDR3 protein: CASSLQALSDEQYF

clone size: NA
V gene: TRBV11-2
CDR3 length: 16
CDR3 protein: CASSSSDRGGTGELFF

clone size: NA
V gene: TRBV19
CDR3 length: 15
CDR3 protein: CASKLNRAENTEAFF

clone size: NA
V gene: TRBV10-3
CDR3 length: 13
CDR3 protein: CAISGTGNYGYTF

clone size: many
V gene: TRBV9
CDR3 length: 13
CDR3 protein: CASSVAGEETQYF

clone size: few
V gene: TRBV19
CDR3 length: 15
CDR3 protein: CASSPRTGGNYGYTF

clone size: NA
V gene: TRBV7-8
CDR3 length: 15
CDR3 protein: CASSLGGQGENEQFF

clone size: NA
V gene: TRBV11-3
CDR3 length: 14
CDR3 protein: CASSLGPLGTEAFF

clone size: NA
V gene: TRBV18
CDR3 length: 13
CDR3 protein: CASSPPGSYEQYF

clone size: few
V gene: TRBV19
CDR3 length: 14
CDR3 protein: CASTGDRNADTQYF

clone size: many
V gene: TRBV11-2
CDR3 length: 16
CDR3 protein: CASSPNQPSSYNEQFF

clone size: NA
V gene: TRBV18
CDR3 length: 15
CDR3 protein: CASSPLARSYNEQFF

clone size: many
V gene: TRBV6-6
CDR3 length: 15
CDR3 protein: CASSYPARGDNEQFF

clone size: many
V gene: TRBV27
CDR3 length: 15
CDR3 protein: CASSPAVGGRTEAFF

clone size: few
V gene: TRBV6-6
CDR3 length: 16
CDR3 protein: CASSYSIRGGDYEQYF

clone size: few
V gene: TRBV5-1
CDR3 length: 14
CDR3 protein: CASSFGQGQETQYF

clone size: NA
V gene: TRBV11-2
CDR3 length: 16
CDR3 protein: CASSQISGSVYNEQFF

clone size: NA
V gene: TRBV5-1
CDR3 length: 12
CDR3 protein: CASSLGAREQFF

clone size: NA
V gene: TRBV6-1
CDR3 length: 16
CDR3 protein: CAISGHEPKAGEKLFF

clone size: many
V gene: TRBV15
CDR3 length: 15
CDR3 protein: CATSRDLGGGETQYF

clone size: few
V gene: TRBV29-1
CDR3 length: 15
CDR3 protein: CSVVDSSYSNQPQHF

clone size: NA
V gene: TRBV27
CDR3 length: 13
CDR3 protein: CASSVAGDYEQYF

clone size: many
V gene: TRBV7-2
CDR3 length: 12
CDR3 protein: CASSVWALGAFF

clone size: few
V gene: TRBV11-3
CDR3 length: 15
CDR3 protein: CASSPRDRGYEEQFF

clone size: NA
V gene: TRBV9
CDR3 length: 16
CDR3 protein: CASSVRGDRDHNEQFF

clone size: NA
V gene: TRBV5-1
CDR3 length: 15
CDR3 protein: CASSLLGVANEKLFF

clone size: few
V gene: TRBV10-3
CDR3 length: 14
CDR3 protein: CAIRGGDNTGELFF

clone size: few
V gene: TRBV6-1
CDR3 length: 15
CDR3 protein: CASSEVRRDTYEQYF

clone size: NA
V gene: TRBV7-2
CDR3 length: 18
CDR3 protein: CASSSPLTGAFDNYGYTF

clone size: few
V gene: TRBV2
CDR3 length: 13
CDR3 protein: CASSEVGSATQYF